The 5 T cell receptor beta chains presented below share a single source sample, sequenced in a study of radiation and T cells in renal cell carcinoma. The time point denotes: blood 2 weeks post-SBRT. The treatment denotes: 15 Gy SBRT to primary tumor, nephrectomy 4 weeks later. Sequenced by immunoSEQ multiplex PCR; TCRdb stores in-frame clones only, minus some. The repertoire holds approximately 49,000 clones, with around three quarters as singletons. The input for sequencing was blood, taken from a patient whose treatment included radiotherapy and nephrectomy. The receptor source for this set is a woman between 65 and 79 years old with renal cell carcinoma.

V and J are TRBV7-7 and TRBJ2-3; TRBD1 matches 9 bases. In germline, CDR1 is SSHAT, CDR2 FNYEAQ (reference sequence). The CDR3 is 15 amino acids. V lost 1 base to trimming and J lost 1 base; unmatched junction nucleotides: 0. Here the CDR3 reads CASSLGQGGTDTQYF. CDR3 DNA sequence: TGTGCCAGCAGCTTAGGACAGGGGGGCACAGATACGCAGTATTTT.

V and J are TRBV4-1 and TRBJ2-5; 7 bases line up with TRBD2. V shed 4 bases and J 4 bases; nucleotides not matched to a gene: 3. The V gene's germline CDR1 is MGHRA and CDR2 YSYEKL. The CDR3 totals 13 residues. CDR3 region: CASSLTSRETQYF. CDR3 nucleotides: TGCGCCAGCAGCCTGACTAGCAGAGAGACCCAGTACTTC.

This chain connects TRBV6-5 to TRBJ2-5; 7 nucleotides align to TRBD1. This CDR3 has 14 amino acids. Germline trimming cut 6 bases from V and 4 bases from J; bases unmatched to any gene: 8. From germline, CDR1 is MNHEY and CDR2 SVGAGI. The CDR3 region is CASRGAQGRETQYF. CDR3 bases: TGTGCCAGCAGAGGAGCACAGGGGCGAGAGACCCAGTACTTC.

The gene calls are TRBV7-6 and TRBJ2-7, with 9 positions matching TRBD1. Trimming at V came to 5 bases and at J to 5 bases, leaving 7 bases not matched to a gene. CDR3 length: 14 residues. Germline V gives CDR1 SGHVS, CDR2 FNYEAQ. CDR3 nucleotide sequence: TGTGCCAGCAGCCCTGGGACAGGGTTGGACGAGCAGTACTTC. Encoded protein: CASSPGTGLDEQYF. Full variable domain (outside the CDR3, taken from reference TRBV7-6 and TRBJ2-7): GAGVSQSPRYKVTKRGQDVALRCDPISGHVSLYWYRQALGQGPEFLTYFNYEAQQDKSGLPNDRFSAERPEGSISTLTIQRTEQRDSAMYRCASSPGTGLDEQYFGPGTRLTVT.

In regard to this clone: Germline is not matched at one junction end, which may reflect a read error. The CDR3 sequence is CASSSLSPGSPDF. The CDR3 DNA follows: TGTGCCAGCAGCTCGCTAAGCCCGGGGAGCCCGGACTTC. The chain joins TRBV7-2 to TRBJ2-5; TRBD2 might be the D (5 bases). The CDR3 contains 13 residues. Germline CDR1 reads SGHTA; CDR2 reads FQGNSA.